The 18 T cell receptor beta chains given below trace back to one sample, sequenced in a study of regulatory T cells in long-lasting Graves disease. Stated time point: newly diagnosed GD, antithyroid drugs for less than 3 months. Researchers made the TCR library from RNA that was extracted from PBMCs. Arm-PCR of CDR3 regions and iRepertoire HTBI primers were used to build TCR beta libraries. TCRdb re-called the multiplex PCR reads through MiXCR, storing one row per CDR3 protein. This sample yields about 350,000 distinct CDR3 sequences, of which 15% to 20% are seen a single time; about 32% belongs to the top ten. This sample also belongs to another study, concerning T cells in Graves' hyperthyroidism and ophthalmopathy.

The source material was peripheral blood mononuclear cells (PBMCs), sampled at new diagnosis, from a patient treated with antithyroid drugs. The receptor set was obtained from a man in his forties or fifties with Graves disease.

At least ten counts were recorded for this clonotype. This chain joins TRBV20-1 and TRBJ2-7; the D gene is possibly TRBD1 (7 bases). The germline CDR1 and CDR2 sequences are DFQATT and SNEGSKA (reference sequence). V was shortened by 3 bases and J by 6 bases, with 12 bases between the two germline ends. The CDR3 loop spans 12 amino acids. CDR3 DNA sequence: TGCAGTGCTAGGTCAGGGGGGTTCGAGCAGTACTTC. Encoded protein: CSARSGGFEQYF.

Ten or more counts support this clonotype. This chain links TRBV6-2 or TRBV6-3 with TRBJ2-7; perhaps D is TRBD1 or TRBD2 (5 bases each). The CDR3 is 15 amino acids. Trimming took off 8 bases at V and 5 bases at J, with 22 bases between the two ends. Looked up from germline, CDR1 is MNHEY and CDR2 is SVGEGT. The CDR3 loop is CASWGRDLGRDEQYF. The CDR3 nucleotides read TGTGCCAGCTGGGGACGAGACCTGGGTAGGGACGAGCAGTACTTC.

This clonotype was detected many times. The rearrangement joins TRBV27 to TRBJ1-2, with D unclear. CDR1 and CDR2 from the germline V gene are MNHEY and SMNVEV (reference sequence). CDR3 length: 14 residues. V lost 3 bases and J 3 bases, leaving 11 bases between the germline ends. CDR3 residues: CASSFTGADYGYTF. CDR3 DNA: TGTGCCAGCAGTTTTACTGGAGCCGACTATGGCTACACCTTC.

This clonotype has more than one count but fewer than ten. The chain employs TRBV28 and TRBJ1-4, with no clear D. CDR3 length: 16 residues. Germline V CDR1 and CDR2: MDHEN, SYDVKM. The V gene lost 6 bases and the J gene lost 0 bases, with 14 bases spanning the gap. CDR3 DNA sequence: TGTGCCAGCAGACAGCCATCCTCGGCAACTAATGAAAAACTGTTTTTT. This codes for CASRQPSSATNEKLFF. The full variable domain, completed using reference TRBV28 and TRBJ1-4, is DVKVTQSSRYLVKRTGEKVFLECVQDMDHENMFWYRQDPGLGLRLIYFSYDVKMKEKGDIPEGYSVSREKKERFSLILESASTNQTSMYLCASRQPSSATNEKLFFGSGTQLSVL.

This clonotype was seen many times. The chain has TRBV9 and TRBJ1-1; the D gene is possibly TRBD1 (5 bases). The germline V gene encodes CDR1 SGDLS and CDR2 YYNGEE. The CDR3 is 16 residues long. V dropped 0 bases and J dropped 1 base, with 13 bases sitting between them. The CDR3 bases are TGTGCCAGCAGCGTAGCTCTTGGGGGGGAGAACACTGAAGCTTTCTTT. This encodes CASSVALGGENTEAFF.

The chain has TRBV29-1 and TRBJ2-2; no reliable D call. Germline V CDR1 and CDR2: SQVTM, ANQGSEA. The V and J ends lost 6 bases and 1 base respectively, with 9 bases between them. The CDR3 is 13 amino acids. The CDR3 DNA follows: TGCAGCGTCAGGAAATTGAACACCGGGGAGCTGTTTTTT. Translating gives CSVRKLNTGELFF.

In this sample, this clonotype turned up many times. The V and J genes are TRBV3-1 and TRBJ2-3; D uncertain. Germline CDR1 reads LGHDT; CDR2 reads YNNKEL (reference sequence). This CDR3 is 13 amino acids long. Trimming removed 2 bases from V and 5 bases from J, with 8 bases in between. CDR3 sequence: CASSQRVGDTQYF. Written as DNA, the CDR3 is TGTGCCAGCAGCCAAAGGGTGGGAGATACGCAGTATTTT.

This clonotype has a count of ten or more. This sequence joins TRBV2 and TRBJ2-1; 12 bases align to TRBD2. The CDR3 extends over 15 amino acids. Germline V gene lookup returns CDR1 SNHLY and CDR2 FYNNEI. The V gene end was trimmed by 6 bases and the J gene end by 0 bases; junction bases not matched to a gene: 0. DNA for the CDR3: TGTGCCAGCAGGGGACTAGCGGGCTCCTACAATGAGCAGTTCTTC. This encodes CASRGLAGSYNEQFF.

The table lists this clonotype with many counts. The genes are TRBV3-1 and TRBJ1-3, with no clear D. CDR1 and CDR2 from the germline V gene are LGHDT and YNNKEL (reference sequence). Trimming stripped 3 bases from V and 1 base from J, with 13 bases between. CDR3 size: 16 residues. DNA of the CDR3: TGTGCCAGCAGCCATTTGGACTCGAGGTCTGGAAACACCATATATTTT. Translating gives CASSHLDSRSGNTIYF. The variable domain in full, with the rest retrieved from reference TRBV3-1 and TRBJ1-3, is DTAVSQTPKYLVTQMGNDKSIKCEQNLGHDTMYWYKQDSKKFLKIMFSYNNKELIINETVPNRFSPKSPDKAHLNLHINSLELGDSAVYFCASSHLDSRSGNTIYFGEGSWLTVV.

V gene TRBV3-1 combines with J gene TRBJ2-1; no definite D call. V was cut by 4 bases and J by 8 bases, with 9 bases left in between. CDR1 is LGHDT, CDR2 YNNKEL, per germline (reference sequence). This CDR3 is 12 amino acids long. The DNA of the CDR3 is TGTGCCAGCAGCCCGAAAGGGTATGAGCAGTTCTTC. Translated, it gives CASSPKGYEQFF.

The gene calls are TRBV7-2 and TRBJ2-7; 7 bases agree with TRBD2. V gave up 2 bases and J gave up 1 base; unmatched junction bases: 11. The V gene's germline CDR1 is SGHTA and CDR2 FQGNSA. The CDR3 loop spans 17 amino acids. CDR3: CASSLSGGSGRSYEQYF. The CDR3, as DNA: TGTGCCAGCAGCTTATCGGGTGGTAGCGGGCGATCCTACGAGCAGTACTTC.

The rearrangement uses TRBV4-3 and TRBJ2-1; D could derive from TRBD1 or TRBD2 (7 bases each). The CDR3 has 14 amino acids. V was trimmed by 0 bases and J by 7 bases, leaving 10 bases between them. Germline loops: CDR1 LGHNA, CDR2 YSLEER. CDR3 sequence: CASSQDQGGNEQFF. CDR3 bases: TGCGCCAGCAGCCAAGATCAGGGGGGGAATGAGCAGTTCTTC.

On this clonotype: The junction shows a germline mismatch at one end, possibly a read error. The chain combines TRBV27 with TRBJ2-7; D gene unclear. The germline gives CDR1 MNHEY, CDR2 SMNVEV (reference sequence). There are 8 residues in the CDR3. The CDR3 nucleotides read TGTGCCAGCAGTTTCATCGACTTC. Protein product: CASSFIDF.

This clonotype showed up many times. This chain connects TRBV7-3 to TRBJ2-5; D call uncertain. With 2 bases removed from V and 1 base from J, the gap between germline ends came to 11 bases. This CDR3 has 15 amino acids. Germline CDR1 and CDR2: SGHTA and FQGTGA. The chain's CDR3 is CASSLGVNSQETQYF. CDR3 DNA: TGTGCCAGCAGCTTAGGGGTAAACAGCCAAGAGACCCAGTACTTC.

This clonotype came up many times. V usage is TRBV3-1 and J usage is TRBJ2-3; 7 bases map to TRBD2. Germline lookup yields CDR1 LGHDT and CDR2 YNNKEL (reference sequence). V lost 7 bases and J lost 2; bases outside the gene matches: 6. CDR3 size: 14 residues. The CDR3 DNA sequence: TGTGCCAGCACCAAGCGGGGAACCACAGATACGCAGTATTTT. Its translation is CASTKRGTTDTQYF.

There are many counts of this clonotype. V gene TRBV5-1 combines with J gene TRBJ1-2; the D is unclear. This CDR3 has 11 amino acids. Germline assignment: CDR1 SGHRS and CDR2 YFSETQ. V was pared by 0 bases and J by 8 bases, with 5 bases between. This chain's CDR3 is CASSLEGGYTF. The CDR3 DNA follows: TGCGCCAGCAGCTTGGAAGGGGGCTACACCTTC. The full variable domain, completed using reference TRBV5-1 and TRBJ1-2, is KAGVTQTPRYLIKTRGQQVTLSCSPISGHRSVSWYQQTPGQGLQFLFEYFSETQRNKGNFPGRFSGRQFSNSRSEMNVSTLELGDSALYLCASSLEGGYTFGSGTRLTVV.

This clonotype has at least ten counts. The chain employs TRBV12-3 or TRBV12-4 and TRBJ2-3; no firm D call. Trimming cost V 6 bases and J 2 bases, with 12 bases left between them. CDR3 length equals 14 residues. The CDR3 loop reads CASRGISITDTQYF. DNA of the CDR3: TGTGCCAGCAGAGGGATTTCCATCACAGATACGCAGTATTTT.

This clonotype has a count of ten or more. V is TRBV29-1 and J is TRBJ2-7, with D tentatively TRBD1 or TRBD2 (5 bases each). The CDR3 length is 16 residues. Germline assignment: CDR1 SQVTM and CDR2 ANQGSEA. Trimming removed 4 bases at V and 1 base at J, with 20 bases between. The CDR3 coding sequence is TGCAGCGTTGTCGCTATCGGGACGAGTCCTTCCTACGAGCAGTACTTC. Protein product: CSVVAIGTSPSYEQYF.